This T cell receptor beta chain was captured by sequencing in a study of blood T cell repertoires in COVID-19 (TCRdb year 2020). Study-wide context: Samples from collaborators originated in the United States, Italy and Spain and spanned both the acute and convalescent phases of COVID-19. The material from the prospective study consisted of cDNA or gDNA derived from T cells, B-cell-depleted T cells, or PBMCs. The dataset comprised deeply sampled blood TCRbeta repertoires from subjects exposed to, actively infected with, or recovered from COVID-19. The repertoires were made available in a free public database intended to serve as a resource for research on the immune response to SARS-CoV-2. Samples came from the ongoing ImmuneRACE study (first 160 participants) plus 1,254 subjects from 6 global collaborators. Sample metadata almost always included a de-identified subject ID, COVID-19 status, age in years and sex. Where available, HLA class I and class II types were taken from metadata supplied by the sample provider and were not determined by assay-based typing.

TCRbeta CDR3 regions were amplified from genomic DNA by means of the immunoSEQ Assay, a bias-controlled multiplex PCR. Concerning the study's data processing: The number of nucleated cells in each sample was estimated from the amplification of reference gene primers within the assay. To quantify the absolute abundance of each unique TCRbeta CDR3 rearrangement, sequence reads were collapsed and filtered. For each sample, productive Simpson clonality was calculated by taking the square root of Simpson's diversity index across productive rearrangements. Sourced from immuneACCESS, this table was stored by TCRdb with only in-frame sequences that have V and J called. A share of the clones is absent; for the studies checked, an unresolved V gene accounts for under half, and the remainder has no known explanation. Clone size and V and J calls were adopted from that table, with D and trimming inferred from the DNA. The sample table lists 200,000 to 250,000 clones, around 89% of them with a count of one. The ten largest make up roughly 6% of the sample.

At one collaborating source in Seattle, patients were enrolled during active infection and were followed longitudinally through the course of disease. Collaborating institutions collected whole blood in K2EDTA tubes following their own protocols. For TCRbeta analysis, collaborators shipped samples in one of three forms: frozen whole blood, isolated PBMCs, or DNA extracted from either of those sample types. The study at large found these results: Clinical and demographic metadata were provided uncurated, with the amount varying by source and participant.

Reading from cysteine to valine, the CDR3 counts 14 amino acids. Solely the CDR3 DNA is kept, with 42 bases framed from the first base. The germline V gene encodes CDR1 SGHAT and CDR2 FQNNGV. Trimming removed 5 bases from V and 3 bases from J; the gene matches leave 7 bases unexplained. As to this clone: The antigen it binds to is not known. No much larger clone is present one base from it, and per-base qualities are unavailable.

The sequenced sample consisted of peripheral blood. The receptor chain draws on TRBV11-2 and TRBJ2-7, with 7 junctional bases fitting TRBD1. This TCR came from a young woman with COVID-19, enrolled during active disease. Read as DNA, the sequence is TGTGCCAGCAGCCCACTACAGGGGAACTACGAGCAGTACGTC. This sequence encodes CASSPLQGNYEQYV.